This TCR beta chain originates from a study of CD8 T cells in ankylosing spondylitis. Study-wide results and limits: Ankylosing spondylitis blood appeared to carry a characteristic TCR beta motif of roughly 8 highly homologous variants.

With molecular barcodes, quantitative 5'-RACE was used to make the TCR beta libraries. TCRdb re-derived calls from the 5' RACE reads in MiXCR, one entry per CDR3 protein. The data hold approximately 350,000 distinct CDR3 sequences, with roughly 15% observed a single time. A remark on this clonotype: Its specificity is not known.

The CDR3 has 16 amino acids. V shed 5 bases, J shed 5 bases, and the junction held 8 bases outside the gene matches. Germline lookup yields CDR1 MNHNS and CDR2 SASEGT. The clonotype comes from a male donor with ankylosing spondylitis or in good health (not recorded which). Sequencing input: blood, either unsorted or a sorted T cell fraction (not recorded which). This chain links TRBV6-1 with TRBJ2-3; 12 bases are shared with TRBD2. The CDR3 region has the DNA TGTGCCAGCAGTAGGACTAGCGGGGCGGTAGAAGATACGCAGTATTTT. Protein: CASSRTSGAVEDTQYF.